This T cell receptor (beta chain) was captured by sequencing in a study of monozygotic twins with inflammatory bowel disease (dated by TCRdb to between 2018 and 2021). About the full investigation: A total of about 28 monozygotic twin pairs were included in the full study, comprising nine German pairs (four IBD-concordant, five IBD-discordant) and 19 IBD-discordant Danish pairs. Each individual had, on average, about 151 000 unique TCRalpha sequences and 181 000 unique TCRbeta sequences available for analysis. The search for disease-associated traits relied mainly on comparing, within discordant pairs, IBD patients with their genetically identical healthy co-twins.

Library preparation employed 5' RACE. Preparation of each TCR library used around 3.5 ug of total RNA. For each sample, cDNA synthesis was carried out in eight separate reactions using SMARTScribe reverse transcriptase. Unique molecular identifiers containing a 6-nucleotide sample barcode were introduced through template switching during cDNA synthesis. Amplification of TCRalpha and TCRbeta cDNA involved two nested PCRs of approximately 16 and 10 cycles, and each PCR was followed by bead purification. Before amplification, the cDNA was treated with uracil DNA-glycosylase and purified using the QIAquick PCR purification kit. The second PCR was the step at which Illumina TruSeq-compatible adapters and sample-specific barcodes were added. TapeStation and Qubit were used to check library quality and concentration, and around 4.5 ng of each library went into the pool. The pooled libraries were sequenced with 2 x 100 bp reads and custom sequencing primers on an Illumina HiSeq2500 single-index Rapid Run. Processing in the source paper ran as follows. MiGEC version 1.2.6 was used for UMI-based consensus assembly, which corrected PCR and sequencing errors. MiXCR version 2.1.1 was used for V(D)J alignment, clonotype assembly and CDR3 extraction. Normalisation of gene usage, clonotype sharing and MAIT/NKT TCR abundance was achieved by analysing the top 1000, 10 000 and 20 000 clonotypes per sample. Diversity was computed as the inverse Simpson index with the vegan R package after downsampling to 27 000 UMIs. Paired Mann-Whitney U tests were applied to discordant twin pairs, with Benjamini-Hochberg correction for multiple testing. TCRdb reprocessed the sequencing reads and holds a single record per CDR3 protein sequence, with no DNA. TCRdb's processing, not the authors' own work, is the source of the V and J calls. This sample's records show about 210,000 distinct CDR3 sequences. In total, the top ten clones hold 1.5% to 2% of the sample.

As for this clonotype: Its antigen is still unknown.

Per the germline V gene (reference sequence), SGHKS is the CDR1 and YYEKEE is the CDR2. There are 15 amino acids in the CDR3, from cysteine to phenylalanine inclusive. The entry carries no DNA sequence. The study at large found these results: IBD patients shared fewer clonotypes with other individuals than healthy twins did, most markedly in patients showing signs of disease activity. The results gave no support for a single strong signal or clonotype linked to IBD. Background noise and inter-individual variability may have been introduced into the repertoires by the differing immunosuppressive treatments among patients. Different T cell subtypes could not be distinguished in the analysis. Repertoire similarity did not differ between concordant and discordant twins, which could be due to limited statistical power. A decrease in TCRbeta repertoire diversity, as measured by inverse Simpson index, was observed in IBD patients compared with their healthy co-twins.

From each donor, a roughly 2.5 ml peripheral blood sample was collected into PAXgene tubes and stored at -80 degrees C. Total RNA was isolated from whole blood with the PAXgene blood miRNA kit on an automated QIAcube, without T cell sorting. Peripheral blood from monozygotic twin pairs who were concordant or discordant for inflammatory bowel disease underwent deep TCRalpha and TCRbeta repertoire profiling using unique molecular barcoding. Smoking habits were recorded for all twin pairs, with individuals classified as current, former or never smokers. The material sequenced was blood. The origin of this receptor is a human donor with ulcerative colitis or Crohn's disease, or a healthy co-twin of an affected twin (not recorded which). Recombination linked TRBV5-5 to TRBJ2-1; as DNA is missing, the TRBD1 call by TCRdb cannot be tested. This receptor has the CDR3 CATFRWGGDYNEQFF. The variable domain in full, with residues beyond the CDR3 obtained from the reference TRBV5-5 and TRBJ2-1 genes, is DAGVTQSPTHLIKTRGQQVTLRCSPISGHKSVSWYQQVLGQGPQFIFQYYEKEERGRGNFPDRFSARQFPNYSSELNVNALLLGDSALYLCATFRWGGDYNEQFFGPGTRLTVL.